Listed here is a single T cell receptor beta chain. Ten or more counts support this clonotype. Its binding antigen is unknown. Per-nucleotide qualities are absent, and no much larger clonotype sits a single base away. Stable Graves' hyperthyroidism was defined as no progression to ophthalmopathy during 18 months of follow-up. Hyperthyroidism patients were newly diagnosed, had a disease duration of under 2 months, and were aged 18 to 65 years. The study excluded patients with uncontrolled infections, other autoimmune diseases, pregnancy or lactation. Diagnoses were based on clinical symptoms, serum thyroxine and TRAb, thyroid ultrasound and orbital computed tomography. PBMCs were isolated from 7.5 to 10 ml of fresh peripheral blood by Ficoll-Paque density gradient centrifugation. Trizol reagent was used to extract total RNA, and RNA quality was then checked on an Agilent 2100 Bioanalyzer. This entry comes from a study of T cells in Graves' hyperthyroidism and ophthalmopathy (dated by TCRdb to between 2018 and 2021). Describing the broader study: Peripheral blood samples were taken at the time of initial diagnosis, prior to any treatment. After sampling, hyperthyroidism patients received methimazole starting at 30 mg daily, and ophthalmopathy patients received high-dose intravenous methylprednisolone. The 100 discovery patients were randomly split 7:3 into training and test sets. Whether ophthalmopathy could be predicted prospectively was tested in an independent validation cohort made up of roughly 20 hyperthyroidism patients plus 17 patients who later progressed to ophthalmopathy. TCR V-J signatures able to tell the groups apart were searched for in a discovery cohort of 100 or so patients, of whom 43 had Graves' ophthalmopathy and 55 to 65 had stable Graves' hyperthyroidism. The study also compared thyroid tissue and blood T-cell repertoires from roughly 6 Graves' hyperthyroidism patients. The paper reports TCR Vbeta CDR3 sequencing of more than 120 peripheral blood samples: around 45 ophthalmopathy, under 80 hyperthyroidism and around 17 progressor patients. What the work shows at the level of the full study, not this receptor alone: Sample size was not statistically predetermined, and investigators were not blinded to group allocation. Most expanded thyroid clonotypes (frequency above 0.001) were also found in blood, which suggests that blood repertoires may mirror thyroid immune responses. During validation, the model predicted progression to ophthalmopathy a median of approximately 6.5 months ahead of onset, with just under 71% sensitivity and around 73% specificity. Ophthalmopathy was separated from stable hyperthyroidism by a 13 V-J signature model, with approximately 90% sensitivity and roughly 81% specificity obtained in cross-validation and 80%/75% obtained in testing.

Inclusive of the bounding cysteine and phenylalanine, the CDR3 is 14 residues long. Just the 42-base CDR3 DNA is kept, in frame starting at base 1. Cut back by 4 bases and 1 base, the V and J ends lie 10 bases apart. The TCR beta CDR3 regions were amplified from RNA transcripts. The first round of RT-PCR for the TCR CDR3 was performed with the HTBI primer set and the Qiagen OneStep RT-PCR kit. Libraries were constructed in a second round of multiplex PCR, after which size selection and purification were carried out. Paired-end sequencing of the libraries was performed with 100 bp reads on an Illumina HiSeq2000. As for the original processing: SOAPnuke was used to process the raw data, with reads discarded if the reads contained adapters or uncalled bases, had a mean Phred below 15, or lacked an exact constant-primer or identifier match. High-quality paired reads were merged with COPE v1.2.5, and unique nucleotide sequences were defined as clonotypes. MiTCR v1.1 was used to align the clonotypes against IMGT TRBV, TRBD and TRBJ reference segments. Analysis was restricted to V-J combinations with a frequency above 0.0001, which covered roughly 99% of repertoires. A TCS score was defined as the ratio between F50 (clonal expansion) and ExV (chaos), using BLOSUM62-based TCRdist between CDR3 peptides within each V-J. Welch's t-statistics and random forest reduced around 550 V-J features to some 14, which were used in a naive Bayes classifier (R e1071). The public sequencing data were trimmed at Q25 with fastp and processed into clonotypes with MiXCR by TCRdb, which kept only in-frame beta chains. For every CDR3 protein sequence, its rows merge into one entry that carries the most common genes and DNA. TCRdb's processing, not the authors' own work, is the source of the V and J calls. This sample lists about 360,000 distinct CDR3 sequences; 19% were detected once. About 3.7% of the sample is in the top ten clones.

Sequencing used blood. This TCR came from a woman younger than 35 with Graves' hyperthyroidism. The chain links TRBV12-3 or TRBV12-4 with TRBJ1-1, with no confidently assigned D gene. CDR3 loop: CASSSMRRNTEAFF. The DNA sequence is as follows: TGTGCCAGCAGTTCGATGCGGCGGAACACTGAAGCTTTCTTT.